The 21 T cell receptor beta chains below all came from one sample that was sequenced in a study of OX40 agonist ivuxolimab in advanced cancers. Sequencing was performed with immunoSEQ multiplex PCR; in TCRdb, only in-frame clones are kept and a portion is missing. The sample records over 30,000 clones, around 80% being singletons. This material consisted of CD4+ or CD8+ T cells sorted from blood, taken in a trial of the OX40 agonist ivuxolimab. These receptors originate from an adult with an advanced solid tumor such as melanoma, head and neck, liver or kidney cancer.

This clone appeared a few times. The chain recombines TRBV7-2 with TRBJ1-1; the match to TRBD1 covers 7 bases. The germline gives CDR1 SGHTA, CDR2 FQGNSA. This CDR3 has 14 amino acids. The ends lost 1 base at V and 7 bases at J; junction bases unmatched: 6. The CDR3 DNA follows: TGTGCCAGCAGCTTAGTATCGCAGGGGGGTGAAGCTTTCTTT. Translated, it gives CASSLVSQGGEAFF.

The rearrangement uses TRBV9 and TRBJ2-1; D may be TRBD1 or TRBD2 (5 bases each). The CDR3 consists of 15 residues. CDR1 is SGDLS and CDR2 is YYNGEE in the germline V gene. Trimming removed 0 bases from V and 5 bases from J, with 12 bases in between. The DNA of the CDR3 is TGTGCCAGCAGCGTAGATGGGGGACCACACAATGAGCAGTTCTTC. This gives the protein CASSVDGGPHNEQFF. The full variable domain, its missing parts supplied by reference TRBV9 and TRBJ2-1, is DSGVTQTPKHLITATGQRVTLRCSPRSGDLSVYWYQQSLDQGLQFLIQYYNGEERAKGNILERFSAQQFPDLHSELNLSSLELGDSALYFCASSVDGGPHNEQFFGPGTRLTVL.

V gene TRBV6-6 combines with J gene TRBJ2-7; TRBD2 aligns across 7 bases. The CDR3 has 15 amino acids. V was clipped by 2 bases and J by 5 bases; unmatched bases: 9. CDR1 and CDR2 (germline): MNHNY, SVGAGI (reference sequence). CDR3 sequence reads: CASSYPGTTGDEQYF. DNA of the CDR3: TGTGCCAGCAGTTACCCCGGGACTACAGGCGACGAGCAGTACTTC.

This clone was recorded only once. This chain joins TRBV6-5 and TRBJ2-2; unclear D gene. Germline V lookup: CDR1 MNHEY, CDR2 SVGAGI. This CDR3 has 14 residues. The ends were cut back, 2 bases at V and 3 bases at J, with 7 bases in the middle. The CDR3 is CASSYSPDTGELFF. The CDR3 nucleotides are TGTGCCAGCAGTTACAGTCCAGACACCGGGGAGCTGTTTTTT.

The chain joins TRBV29-1 to TRBJ2-7; 7 positions match TRBD2. The length of the CDR3 is 13 residues. The germline V gene has CDR1 SQVTM and CDR2 ANQGSEA. V was clipped by 5 bases and J by 6 bases; unmatched bases: 10. This CDR3 reads CSVKELASSEQYF. CDR3 in DNA: TGCAGCGTTAAGGAACTAGCGTCGTCCGAGCAGTACTTC.

The J gene is TRBJ1-1, the V gene TRBV30; tentative D call: TRBD1 (5 bases). From germline, CDR1 is GTSNPN and CDR2 SVGIG (reference sequence). CDR3 length equals 12 residues. V was pared by 2 bases and J by 5 bases, with 9 bases between. The DNA of the CDR3 is TGTGCCTGGAGTTTAGGGGAAACTGAAGCTTTCTTT. It specifies CAWSLGETEAFF.

V gene TRBV20-1 combines with J gene TRBJ2-3, with D hard to call. The CDR3 sequence is 11 residues long. Deletions cut 5 bases from V and 0 bases from J, with 3 bases between. CDR1 DFQATT and CDR2 SNEGSKA come from the germline V gene (reference sequence). CDR3 coding DNA: TGCAGTGCTGACAGCACAGATACGCAGTATTTT. Translation gives CSADSTDTQYF.

The count of this clone is one. The rearrangement links TRBV14 to TRBJ2-1; D is possibly TRBD1 (6 bases). Germline CDR1 reads SGHDN; CDR2 reads FVKESK. Deletions cut 6 bases from V and 6 bases from J, with 15 bases between. The CDR3 has 14 residues. CDR3 amino acids: CASRPFSGANEQFF. The CDR3 nucleotides are TGTGCCAGCAGACCCTTCTCAGGGGCCAATGAGCAGTTCTTC.

The chain joins TRBV7-2 to TRBJ2-3, with 10 positions matching TRBD2. The CDR3 length is 16 residues. Germline V gene lookup returns CDR1 SGHTA and CDR2 FQGNSA. The J segment lost 3 bases and the V segment lost 2 bases, leaving 5 bases of the junction unmatched. CDR3 in amino acids: CASSLQLAGRTDTQYF. DNA for the CDR3: TGTGCCAGCAGCTTACAACTAGCGGGAAGGACAGATACGCAGTATTTT. The whole variable domain, remainder taken from reference TRBV7-2 and TRBJ2-3, is GAGVSQSPSNKVTEKGKDVELRCDPISGHTALYWYRQSLGQGLEFLIYFQGNSAPDKSGLPSDRFSAERTGGSVSTLTIQRTQQEDSAVYLCASSLQLAGRTDTQYFGPGTRLTVL.

The V and J genes are TRBV2 and TRBJ1-4; D may be TRBD1 (6 bases). Germline V gene data show CDR1 as SNHLY and CDR2 as FYNNEI. The CDR3 consists of 15 residues. Trimming removed 4 bases at V and 4 bases at J, with 13 bases between. CDR3 DNA: TGTGCCAGCAGTGGCGTTCAAGGGGGTAATGAAAAACTGTTTTTT. Its protein product is CASSGVQGGNEKLFF.

The gene calls are TRBV7-9 and TRBJ2-5; 8 bases agree with TRBD1. The germline V gene encodes CDR1 SEHNR and CDR2 FQNEAQ (reference sequence). The CDR3 loop spans 14 amino acids. V dropped 1 base and J dropped 4; count of bases not matched to a gene: 2. CDR3 nucleotides: TGTGCCAGCAGCTTAGTACAGGGGGGAGAGACCCAGTACTTC. The encoded protein is CASSLVQGGETQYF.

This chain uses TRBV5-1 with TRBJ2-4; D unresolved. V lost 6 bases and J lost 7, with 8 bases in between. The CDR3 extends over 11 amino acids. Germline V gene data show CDR1 as SGHRS and CDR2 as YFSETQ. The chain's CDR3 is CASTLDNIQYF. CDR3 coding DNA: TGCGCCAGCACGTTGGATAACATTCAGTACTTC.

This clone came up a few times. The chain uses TRBV19 and TRBJ2-1; 7 bases agree with TRBD2. The CDR3 covers 13 residues. V shed 5 bases, J shed 9 bases, and the junction held 7 bases outside the gene matches. The germline V gene has CDR1 LNHDA and CDR2 SQIVND (reference sequence). The CDR3 DNA reads as TGTGCCAGTAGTTTGGCCACGGGGGGTGAGCAGTTCTTC. Translating it yields CASSLATGGEQFF.

The chain carries TRBV11-2 and TRBJ1-3, with D uncertain. Germline V gene data show CDR1 as SGHAT and CDR2 as FQNNGV. Deletions cut 4 bases from V and 0 bases from J, with 7 bases between. This CDR3 comprises 14 residues. The CDR3 reads CASSSRSSGNTIYF. CDR3 coding DNA: TGTGCCAGCAGCTCCAGGAGCTCTGGAAACACCATATATTTT.

This chain connects TRBV9 to TRBJ1-1; no firm D call. The CDR3 spans 13 residues. The V end lost 0 bases, the J end lost 1 base, and 4 bases lay between the germline ends. Per germline, CDR1 SGDLS and CDR2 YYNGEE. The CDR3: CASSVGPNTEAFF. In nucleotides, the CDR3 is TGTGCCAGCAGCGTAGGTCCGAACACTGAAGCTTTCTTT.

The CDR3 loop is CASSFWGSDTGELFF. The CDR3 nucleotides read TGTGCCAGCAGCTTTTGGGGGTCGGACACCGGGGAGCTGTTTTTT. The V and J genes are TRBV7-2 and TRBJ2-2; D is possibly TRBD1 or TRBD2 (5 bases each). The CDR3 is made up of 15 amino acids. Germline-derived CDR1 and CDR2 are SGHTA and FQGNSA. V shed 3 bases and J shed 3 bases, with 11 bases lying between them.

This chain uses TRBV19 with TRBJ2-5, with D hard to call. The germline gives CDR1 LNHDA, CDR2 SQIVND (reference sequence). The germline V and J ends were trimmed by 8 bases and 0 bases, with 16 bases remaining between them. CDR3 size: 15 residues. CDR3 coding DNA: TGTGCCAGTTCCATACGTGGCACCTACCAAGAGACCCAGTACTTC. It is translated as CASSIRGTYQETQYF.

The genes are TRBV4-1 and TRBJ2-1; 7 bases agree with TRBD2. The CDR3 is 12 amino acids. Losses at the gene ends were 2 bases for V and 10 bases for J; bases not matched to a gene: 2. Germline V lookup: CDR1 MGHRA, CDR2 YSYEKL. The CDR3 is CASSQLSGEQFF. As DNA, the CDR3 is TGCGCCAGCAGCCAACTTAGCGGGGAGCAGTTCTTC.

This clone was seen once. A much larger clone lies one base from this, so it may be a read error. The sample has other DNA sequences that encode this CDR3 too. The chain uses TRBV7-6 and TRBJ1-6, with D perhaps TRBD1 (5 bases). Between the trimmed V and J ends, which lost 5 bases and 6 bases, there was a span of 11 bases. The CDR3 has 14 amino acids. CDR1 is SGHVS, CDR2 FNYEAQ, per germline. This CDR3 reads CASSPTGVNSPLHF. Written as DNA, the CDR3 is TGTGCCAGCAGCCCGACGGGGGTTAATTCACCCCTCCACTTT.

This sequence joins TRBV6-6 and TRBJ2-7, with D perhaps TRBD1 (5 bases). Germline loops: CDR1 MNHNY, CDR2 SVGAGI (reference sequence). The length of the CDR3 is 14 residues. Trimming took 8 bases from V and 2 from J, leaving 16 bases between them. For the CDR3, the DNA is TGTGCCAGCGTCCAGGGAAGTAACACCTACGAGCAGTACTTC. Residues: CASVQGSNTYEQYF.

The chain has TRBV28 and TRBJ1-2; D gene unclear. V shed 2 bases and J shed 6 bases, with 13 bases lying between them. Germline assignment: CDR1 MDHEN and CDR2 SYDVKM. The CDR3 spans 14 residues. The DNA of the CDR3 is TGTGCCAGCAGTTTAACGGACGCCCGCGATGGCTACACCTTC. Translating it yields CASSLTDARDGYTF.